Each of the 31 T cell receptor beta chains below was sequenced from the same sample in a study of shared clonotypes between healthy human individuals. TCRdb keeps only in-frame clones here, not all; method: immunoSEQ multiplex PCR. The profile shows around 2,000,000 clones, about 93% of them singletons. CD8 cells regarded as naive lacked CD45RO, were positively chosen for CCR7, and omitted terminally differentiated effector memory CD45RA+ cells. The specimen was naive CD8+ T cells from PBMCs. The receptors come from a man younger than 30 in good health. Some clones in this sample may be carry-over from other donors' samples.

The chain employs TRBV7-9 and TRBJ2-3, with D possibly matching TRBD1 (6 bases). Trimming removed 4 bases at V and 4 bases at J, with 15 bases between. The CDR3 consists of 15 residues. Germline V gene sequence: CDR1 SEHNR, CDR2 FQNEAQ (reference sequence). Here the CDR3 reads CASSSLQGRADTQYF. CDR3 nucleotide sequence: TGTGCCAGCAGCTCGCTACAGGGACGGGCAGATACGCAGTATTTT.

CDR3 sequence reads: CASSLYGNPYEQYF. CDR3 nucleotides: TGTGCCAGCAGCTTATACGGGAACCCCTACGAGCAGTACTTC. This rearrangement joins TRBV7-2 to TRBJ2-7; D possibly corresponds to TRBD2 (5 bases). CDR3 length: 14 amino acids. Trimming removed 2 bases at V and 2 bases at J, with 10 bases between. Germline V gene sequence: CDR1 SGHTA, CDR2 FQGNSA.

This clone is a singleton in its sample. This chain connects TRBV6-6 to TRBJ1-1; possible D gene TRBD1, 6 bases. Germline CDR1 reads MNHNY; CDR2 reads SVGAGI (reference sequence). The CDR3 runs to 13 residues. The V gene lost 4 bases and the J gene lost 7 bases, with 13 bases spanning the gap. The CDR3 coding sequence is TGTGCCAGCAGTTTAATGGACAGTATTGAAGCTTTCTTT. Translation: CASSLMDSIEAFF.

The J gene is TRBJ1-2, the V gene TRBV7-3, with D hard to call. Trimming cost V 0 bases and J 6 bases, with 14 bases left between them. Germline CDR1 and CDR2: SGHTA and FQGTGA. This CDR3 region has 15 residues. DNA for the CDR3: TGTGCCAGCAGCTTAACTGGCGGAGGGTTCGATGGCTACACCTTC. Encoded protein: CASSLTGGGFDGYTF.

A note on this clone: Other nucleotide sequences from this sample produce the same CDR3. V is TRBV15 and J is TRBJ1-2; D unresolved. The germline V and J ends were trimmed by 4 bases and 2 bases, with 8 bases remaining between them. Germline V gene sequence: CDR1 LNHNV, CDR2 YYDKDF (reference sequence). The CDR3 is made up of 13 amino acids. In DNA form, the CDR3 reads TGTGCCACCAGCATCACGGAGAACTATGGCTACACCTTC. The encoded protein is CATSITENYGYTF.

The chain couples TRBV6-6 to TRBJ2-7, with 10 bases aligning to TRBD1. Germline CDR1 is MNHNY and CDR2 is SVGAGI (reference sequence). The CDR3 is 14 residues long. The V and J ends lost 6 bases and 1 base, in that order; junction bases with no gene match: 3. The CDR3 DNA reads as TGTGCCAGCAGGGGGACAGGGGCATCCTACGAGCAGTACTTC. It specifies CASRGTGASYEQYF.

CDR3 sequence: CASRPAFSGNTIYF. In nucleotides, the CDR3 is TGTGCCAGCCGGCCAGCCTTCTCTGGAAACACCATATATTTT. The rearrangement uses TRBV7-9 and TRBJ1-3; D not certain. Germline lookup yields CDR1 SEHNR and CDR2 FQNEAQ (reference sequence). The V gene lost 8 bases and the J gene lost 0 bases, with 11 bases spanning the gap. CDR3 length: 14 amino acids.

The chain carries TRBV6-5 and TRBJ1-2; D is unresolved. Trimming removed 6 bases from V and 4 bases from J, with 18 bases in between. The CDR3 is 15 amino acids. Germline V gene sequence: CDR1 MNHEY, CDR2 SVGAGI. The CDR3 bases are TGTGCCAGCAGGAAAGTAACGGGCCACCTCTATGGCTACACCTTC. Translated, it gives CASRKVTGHLYGYTF.

About this clone itself: The identical CDR3 is also encoded by other nucleotide sequences in the sample. J is TRBJ1-1 and V is TRBV27, with 8 positions matching TRBD1. Trimming at V came to 5 bases and at J to 3 bases, leaving 2 bases not matched to a gene. Germline-derived CDR1 and CDR2 are MNHEY and SMNVEV (reference sequence). This CDR3 spans 13 amino acids. The CDR3 protein is CASSLTGDTEAFF. CDR3 DNA: TGTGCCAGCAGTCTGACAGGGGACACTGAAGCTTTCTTT.

CDR3 coding DNA: TGTGCCAGCAGTCCAGCCTTGGGTCTAGTAAACTATGGCTACACCTTC. Translation: CASSPALGLVNYGYTF. The J gene is TRBJ1-2, the V gene TRBV27; D not certain. Germline CDR1 and CDR2: MNHEY and SMNVEV (reference sequence). The CDR3 extends over 16 amino acids. V shed 5 bases and J shed 2 bases, with 18 bases lying between them.

This chain joins TRBV18 and TRBJ2-7; 7 bases are a match to TRBD1. Germline CDR1 is KGHSH and CDR2 is LQKENI. This CDR3 is built from 13 residues. With V trimmed by 6 bases and J by 3 bases, 5 bases remained unmatched. The CDR3 sequence is CASSGTVDYEQYF. CDR3 bases: TGTGCCAGCTCCGGGACAGTCGACTACGAGCAGTACTTC.

The gene calls are TRBV7-9 and TRBJ2-7; D gene ambiguous. Germline V CDR1 and CDR2: SEHNR, FQNEAQ (reference sequence). This CDR3 has 16 amino acids. Trimming took off 1 base at V and 2 bases at J, with 15 bases between the two ends. In DNA form, the CDR3 reads TGTGCCAGCAGCTTAGGTTCACCTAGACGAGCCTACGAGCAGTACTTC. It translates to CASSLGSPRRAYEQYF.

J is TRBJ2-5 and V is TRBV9, with 7 positions matching TRBD1. In germline, CDR1 is SGDLS, CDR2 YYNGEE. Trimming removed 4 bases from V and 2 bases from J; junction bases left unmatched: 2. This CDR3 comprises 13 residues. The CDR3 DNA sequence: TGTGCCAGCAGCCCGACAGGGCAAGAGACCCAGTACTTC. This encodes CASSPTGQETQYF.

The chain carries TRBV9 and TRBJ2-1; D possibly corresponds to TRBD2 (5 bases). V shed 4 bases and J shed 10 bases, with 12 bases lying between them. Looked up from germline, CDR1 is SGDLS and CDR2 is YYNGEE. This CDR3 contains 12 residues. The CDR3 is CASSTRTGEQFF. The CDR3 bases are TGTGCCAGCAGCACCAGGACGGGGGAGCAGTTCTTC.

The chain combines TRBV10-1 with TRBJ1-5; TRBD1 is a possible D gene (5 bases). Trimming took off 3 bases at V and 6 bases at J, with 12 bases between the two ends. This CDR3 has 14 amino acids. The germline V gene encodes CDR1 WNHNN and CDR2 SYGVQD (reference sequence). The CDR3 DNA reads as TGCGCCAGCAGTGAAGGGGTGGAAGTTCAGCCCCAGCATTTT. Translated, it gives CASSEGVEVQPQHF.

The chain has TRBV9 and TRBJ2-2; 12 nucleotides agree with TRBD2. The CDR3 contains 19 residues. Germline-derived CDR1 and CDR2 are SGDLS and YYNGEE. V was clipped by 0 bases and J by 5 bases; unmatched bases: 11. The CDR3 nucleotides are TGTGCCAGCAGCGTAGATCCCTCTAGCGGGAGGGCCGGGACCGGGGAGCTGTTTTTT. Protein: CASSVDPSSGRAGTGELFF.

The V gene is TRBV7-9, the J gene TRBJ2-5; the D gene could be TRBD1 or TRBD2 (6 bases each). V was trimmed by 5 bases and J by 5 bases, leaving 18 bases between them. Germline values: CDR1 SEHNR, CDR2 FQNEAQ (reference sequence). The length of the CDR3 is 15 residues. CDR3 region: CASSRASGGWETQYF. CDR3 nucleotides: TGTGCCAGCAGCCGGGCCTCCGGGGGCTGGGAGACCCAGTACTTC.

Of note for this clone: Other DNA variants within this sample encode the same CDR3. The chain joins TRBV27 to TRBJ2-2; TRBD1 or TRBD2 may be the D gene (5 bases each). CDR1 is MNHEY and CDR2 is SMNVEV in the germline V gene (reference sequence). Trimming cost V 5 bases and J 6 bases, with 13 bases left between them. The CDR3 consists of 14 residues. Here the CDR3 reads CASSPRQGAGELFF. The CDR3 nucleotides read TGTGCCAGCAGTCCCCGTCAGGGAGCCGGGGAGCTGTTTTTT.

The chain employs TRBV7-9 and TRBJ2-7, with D possibly being TRBD1 or TRBD2 (6 bases each). Germline-derived CDR1 and CDR2 are SEHNR and FQNEAQ (reference sequence). V was trimmed by 4 bases and J by 2 bases, leaving 15 bases between them. This CDR3 spans 15 amino acids. Written as DNA, the CDR3 is TGTGCCAGCAGCTCCGGGGGCGGAGAAACCTACGAGCAGTACTTC. It yields the protein CASSSGGGETYEQYF.

J is TRBJ1-5 and V is TRBV7-9, with D unresolved. CDR1 is SEHNR and CDR2 is FQNEAQ in the germline V gene (reference sequence). Deletions cut 9 bases from V and 4 bases from J, with 10 bases between. The CDR3 extends over 12 amino acids. The CDR3, as DNA: TGTGCCAGTCGGGTGGGGAATCAGCCCCAGCATTTT. Its translation: CASRVGNQPQHF.

This chain joins TRBV11-2 and TRBJ2-1; D not certain. CDR3 length: 13 residues. Trimming left V 6 bases short and J 6 bases short, with 12 bases between. CDR1 is SGHAT and CDR2 is FQNNGV in the germline V gene. The CDR3 DNA follows: TGTGCCAGCAGATCAGCAGATTTCAATGAGCAGTTCTTC. It is translated as CASRSADFNEQFF.

The chain recombines TRBV9 with TRBJ2-7; tentatively, D is TRBD2 (6 bases). Between the trimmed V and J ends, which lost 2 bases and 5 bases, there was a span of 17 bases. CDR3 length equals 15 residues. Germline V gene data show CDR1 as SGDLS and CDR2 as YYNGEE. CDR3 amino acids: CASSVTGTSAHEQYF. CDR3 nucleotides: TGTGCCAGCAGCGTGACCGGGACTTCCGCGCACGAGCAGTACTTC.

The chain carries TRBV7-9 and TRBJ2-7, with a tentative D call TRBD2 (6 bases). This CDR3 region has 16 residues. The V end was cut by 1 base, the J end by 1 base, with 14 bases between. In germline, CDR1 is SEHNR, CDR2 FQNEAQ (reference sequence). The CDR3 DNA sequence: TGTGCCAGCAGCTTAGAAGTTTTCGGGACTTCCTACGAGCAGTACTTC. Its protein product is CASSLEVFGTSYEQYF.

CDR3 bases: TGTGCCAGCAGCTTTTCGCCTACCGGCAATGAGCAGTTCTTC. This translates into CASSFSPTGNEQFF. The genes are TRBV7-3 and TRBJ2-1; D is unresolved. Trimming pared 3 bases from V and 6 bases from J, leaving 12 bases between. The CDR3 spans 14 residues. Germline CDR1 and CDR2: SGHTA and FQGTGA.

The chain recombines TRBV21-1 with TRBJ2-7; TRBD2 was called by the table and not checked on the DNA. TRBV21-1 is assigned pseudogene status. This CDR3 contains 16 residues. The CDR3 DNA follows: TGTGCCAGACGGACTAGCGGGAGAGGGGCAGGGTACGAGCAGTACTTC. It yields the protein CARRTSGRGAGYEQYF.

CDR3 DNA sequence: TGTGCCAGCAGCTTAGTCACCGGGACAGGTTACGAGCAGTACTTC. It codes for CASSLVTGTGYEQYF. This chain links TRBV11-1 with TRBJ2-7, with 8 bases identical to TRBD1. The length of the CDR3 is 15 residues. After removal of 1 base from V and 4 bases from J, the junction contained 6 bases not matched to a gene. The germline V gene has CDR1 SGHAT and CDR2 FQDESV (reference sequence).

The chain recombines TRBV15 with TRBJ2-3; TRBD2 agrees at 8 bases. Trimming cost V 5 bases and J 1 base; bases outside gene matches: 5. This CDR3 is 15 amino acids long. Germline CDR1 and CDR2: LNHNV and YYDKDF (reference sequence). The CDR3 DNA reads TGTGCCACCAGCGGCCGGCGGGAGGGCACAGATACGCAGTATTTT. Amino acid sequence: CATSGRREGTDTQYF.

V gene TRBV9 combines with J gene TRBJ1-2, with D tentatively TRBD1 (5 bases). The germline V gene has CDR1 SGDLS and CDR2 YYNGEE. The CDR3 totals 14 residues. With 0 bases removed from V and 5 bases from J, the gap between germline ends came to 11 bases. The CDR3 sequence: CASSVEGEGYGYTF. The CDR3 DNA reads as TGTGCCAGCAGCGTAGAGGGAGAGGGGTATGGCTACACCTTC.

The chain recombines TRBV25-1 with TRBJ1-2; D is undetermined. The CDR3 contains 14 residues. CDR1 MGHDK and CDR2 SYGVNS come from the germline V gene. V was shortened by 2 bases and J by 0 bases, with 7 bases between the two germline ends. The CDR3 coding sequence is TGTGCCAGCAGTGAAATTACAGCTAACTATGGCTACACCTTC. This sequence encodes CASSEITANYGYTF.

The CDR3 nucleotides read TGTGCCAGCAGCTTAGGCCCCGGGACTAGCGGTTACGAGCAGTACTTC. Amino acid sequence: CASSLGPGTSGYEQYF. The chain links TRBV7-6 to TRBJ2-7; 11 bases are a match to TRBD2. Germline CDR1 and CDR2: SGHVS and FNYEAQ. V was pared by 1 base and J by 4 bases, with 6 bases of the junction left unmatched. The CDR3 consists of 16 residues.

This chain connects TRBV28 to TRBJ2-7, with D perhaps matching TRBD1 (6 bases). CDR1 and CDR2 from the germline V gene are MDHEN and SYDVKM. V lost 1 base and J lost 6, with 7 bases in between. CDR3 length equals 12 residues. The chain's CDR3 is CASSLSGVEQYF. The CDR3, as DNA: TGTGCCAGCAGTTTATCAGGGGTCGAGCAGTACTTC.